This T cell receptor (beta chain) was identified in a study of shared clonotypes between healthy human individuals (dated by TCRdb to about 2020). Turning to the overall study: Three men and a couple of women, aged 18 to 49 years, made up the cohort. The study deeply sequenced blood TCR repertoires of several healthy adults to estimate repertoire size and the extent of clonotype sharing between individuals. Leukapheresis yielded between about 0.94 and 8.9 billion PBMCs per donor. Per donor, three plates each were used for CD4 naive and CD4 memory, two for CD8 naive, and one for CD8 memory. To increase sequencing depth and limit assay-specific biases, TCR repertoire library preparation and sequencing were carried out by different laboratories using diverse techniques.

What the research found in general, with its limitations: Pairwise subsampling led to the expectation that sequencing depth would affect the degree of clonotype sharing among donors. Sharing across several donors was observed for around 5% of naive CD4, under 4% of naive CD8, 2% to 2.5% of memory CD4, and about 0.4% of memory CD8 clonotypes. Sampling was restricted to blood, and TCR repertoires in tissue are likely to differ from TCR repertoires in blood. The genetic and exposure-history diversity represented was limited by the small number of donors. Even with the large sequencing depth, rarefaction of the sorted-subset datasets indicated that sequencing was incomplete. Estimated clonotype richness was generally larger for naive than for memory subsets. Compared with non-shared clonotypes, the clonotypes found in all four sorted-subset donors had higher generation probabilities.

Measured from the cysteine to the phenylalanine, the CDR3 is 13 residues long. The only DNA kept is the CDR3, 39 bases in frame from the first base. This clone was counted once. The clone's antigen remains unknown. No much larger clone is present one base from it, and per-base qualities are unavailable. CD8 naive samples were CD45RO-negative cells positively selected for CCR7, giving a CD45RA+CCR7+ population that excluded TemRA cells. The donors were healthy, HIV-negative adults who had no recently reported acute infections or vaccinations. Only Caucasian adults living in Nashville, Tennessee, USA were represented among the donors. Blood was obtained by leukapheresis, after which PBMCs were separated by Ficoll-Histopaque density gradient centrifugation and cryopreserved in liquid nitrogen vapor phase. Analytical flow cytometry was used to check the purity and quantity of each magnetically sorted T cell population. Each sorted fraction had its genomic DNA isolated and then quantified by UV absorbance on a Nanodrop 2000c.

Using the deep immunoSEQ assay, TCR CDR3 regions were amplified from genomic DNA by multiplex PCR. Genomic DNA extracted from each cell subset was distributed evenly over all wells of several immunoSEQ 96-well plates, and each plate served as one replicate. Each replicate PCR for sorted subsets received roughly 0.2 ug genomic DNA, equal to roughly 30,000 T cell genomes. The purified libraries were quantified using a Qubit 3.0 fluorometer, sized with a Bioanalyzer 2100, and then quantified again using the KAPA Library Quantification kit. Each immunoSEQ 96-well plate was sequenced on its own single-read 150-cycle Illumina NextSeq 550 flow cell. The paper's processing steps were these. Because only junctional sequences without quality scores were contained in the immunoSEQ output, filtering matching that applied to full-length reads could not be performed. To assign V/J genes and CDR3, sequences were annotated using PyIR, a Python wrapper for IgBLAST v1.9, with IMGT germline references. Any read was removed if the V/J assignment was weak (E-value above 1e-6), the CDR3 was missing, or the read contained stop codons, out-of-frame junctions, or ambiguous translated residues. V3J clonotypes were defined as sequences sharing the same inferred V gene, J gene, and CDR3 amino acid sequence. Percentage overlap between repertoires was calculated by dividing the number of shared unique clonotypes by the size of the smaller repertoire. Three approaches were used to assess repertoire richness: RTK rarefaction, the Chao1 estimator, and Recon v2.1 estimates of unobserved clonotypes. Generation probabilities for all TCRbeta clonotypes obtained by the gDNA method from several donors were computed using OLGA. TCRdb holds this immuneACCESS table with in-frame rearrangements only. Some clones are missing; in checked studies, unresolved V genes explain under half, and the rest has no known cause. From that table come the V and J calls and clone size; the DNA was used to work out D and trimming. In this sample the table shows about 600,000 clones, roughly 96% of which occur a single time. Jointly, the top ten make up approximately 0.1% of the sample.

This TCR was sampled from a woman aged 25 to 45 in good health. Sequences were obtained from naive CD8+ T cells sorted from blood. The cell subset or site label, as the study defines it: CD45RA+CCR7+. The chain links TRBV21-1 with TRBJ2-7; the D call in the table, TRBD1, was not verified against the DNA. TRBV21-1 is reported as a pseudogene. The CDR3 sequence is CAIGTGLTYEQYF. Read as DNA, the sequence is TGTGCCATAGGGACAGGGCTAACCTACGAGCAGTACTTC.